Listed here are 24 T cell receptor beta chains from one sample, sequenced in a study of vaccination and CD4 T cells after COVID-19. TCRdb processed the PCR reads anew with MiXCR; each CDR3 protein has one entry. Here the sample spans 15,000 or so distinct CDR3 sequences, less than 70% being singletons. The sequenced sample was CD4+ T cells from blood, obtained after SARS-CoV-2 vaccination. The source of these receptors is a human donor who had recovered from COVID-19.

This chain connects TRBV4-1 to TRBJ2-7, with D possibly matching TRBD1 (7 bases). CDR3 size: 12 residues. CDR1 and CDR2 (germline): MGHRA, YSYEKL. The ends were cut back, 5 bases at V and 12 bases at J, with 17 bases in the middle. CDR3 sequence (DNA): TGCGCCAGCAGCAGGGGGGACAGCCGACGGTACTTC. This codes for CASSRGDSRRYF.

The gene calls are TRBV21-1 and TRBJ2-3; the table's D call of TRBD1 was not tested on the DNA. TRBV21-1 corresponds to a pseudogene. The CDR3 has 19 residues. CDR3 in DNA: TGTGCCAGCAGCAAAGTTTTCCCTGGACCCGACCAGGACACAGATACGCAGTATTTT. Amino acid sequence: CASSKVFPGPDQDTDTQYF.

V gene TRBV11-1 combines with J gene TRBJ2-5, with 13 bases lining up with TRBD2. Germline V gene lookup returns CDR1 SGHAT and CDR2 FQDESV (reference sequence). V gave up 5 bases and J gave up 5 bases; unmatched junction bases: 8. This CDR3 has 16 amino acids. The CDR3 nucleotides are TGTGCCAGCAGCCACGGGACTAGCGGGATTGTGGAGACCCAGTACTTC. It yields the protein CASSHGTSGIVETQYF.

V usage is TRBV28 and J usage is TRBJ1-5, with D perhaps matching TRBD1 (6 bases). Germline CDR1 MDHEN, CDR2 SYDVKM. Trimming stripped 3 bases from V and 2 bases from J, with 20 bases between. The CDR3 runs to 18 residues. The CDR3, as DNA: TGTGCCAGCAGTTTCTGGTCTGGGGGGCTCTACGGCAATCAGCCCCAGCATTTT. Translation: CASSFWSGGLYGNQPQHF.

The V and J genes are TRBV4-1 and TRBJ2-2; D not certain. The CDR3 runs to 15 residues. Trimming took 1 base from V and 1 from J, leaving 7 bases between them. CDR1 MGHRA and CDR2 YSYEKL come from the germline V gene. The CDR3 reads CASSQVGRNTGELFF. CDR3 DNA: TGCGCCAGCAGCCAAGTTGGCCGGAACACCGGGGAGCTGTTTTTT.

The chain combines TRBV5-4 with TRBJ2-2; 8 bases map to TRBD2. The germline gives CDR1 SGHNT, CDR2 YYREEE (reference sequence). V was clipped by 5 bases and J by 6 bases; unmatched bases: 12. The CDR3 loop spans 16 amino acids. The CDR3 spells CASSVPGTRSAGELFF. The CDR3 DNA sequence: TGTGCCAGCAGTGTACCCGGGACTAGAAGTGCCGGGGAGCTGTTTTTT.

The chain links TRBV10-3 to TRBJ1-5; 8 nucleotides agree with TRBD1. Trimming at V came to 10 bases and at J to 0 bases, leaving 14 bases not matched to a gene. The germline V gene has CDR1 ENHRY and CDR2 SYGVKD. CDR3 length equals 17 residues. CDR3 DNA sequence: TGTGCCACCTCGGACAGGGCCGGGGAGGGTAGCAATCAGCCCCAGCATTTT. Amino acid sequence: CATSDRAGEGSNQPQHF.

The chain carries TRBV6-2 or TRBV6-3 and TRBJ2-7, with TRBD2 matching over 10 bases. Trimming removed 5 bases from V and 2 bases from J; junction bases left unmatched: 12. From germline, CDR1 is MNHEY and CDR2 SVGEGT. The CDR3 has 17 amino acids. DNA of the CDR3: TGTGCCAGCAGTCTGCGACTAGCGGGCACTTTTACCTACGAGCAGTACTTC. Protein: CASSLRLAGTFTYEQYF.

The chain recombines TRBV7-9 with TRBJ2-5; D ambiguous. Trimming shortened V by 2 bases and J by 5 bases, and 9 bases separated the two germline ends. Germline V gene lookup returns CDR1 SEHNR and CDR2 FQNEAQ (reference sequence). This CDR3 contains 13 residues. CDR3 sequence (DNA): TGTGCCAGCAGCTTATCCACTGGGGAGACCCAGTACTTC. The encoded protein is CASSLSTGETQYF.

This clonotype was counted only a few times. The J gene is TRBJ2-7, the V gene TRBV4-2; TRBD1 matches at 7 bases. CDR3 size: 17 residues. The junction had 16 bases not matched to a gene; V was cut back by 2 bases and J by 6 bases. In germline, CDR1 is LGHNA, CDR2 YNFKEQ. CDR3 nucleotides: TGTGCCAGCAGCCAATACTCAACAGGGGAGACCTTCGGCGAGCAGTACTTC. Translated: CASSQYSTGETFGEQYF.

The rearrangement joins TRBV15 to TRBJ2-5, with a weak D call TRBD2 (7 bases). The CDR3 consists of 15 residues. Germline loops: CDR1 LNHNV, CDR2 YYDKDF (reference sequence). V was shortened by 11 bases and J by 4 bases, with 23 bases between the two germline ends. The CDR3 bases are TGTGCCGCCGGCCCGGGGGGCGATGGGTCAGAGACCCAGTACTTC. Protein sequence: CAAGPGGDGSETQYF.

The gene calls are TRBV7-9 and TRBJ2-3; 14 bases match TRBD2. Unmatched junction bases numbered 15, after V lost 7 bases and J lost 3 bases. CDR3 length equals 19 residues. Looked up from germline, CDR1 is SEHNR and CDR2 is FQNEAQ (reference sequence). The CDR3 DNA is TGTGCCAGCAACCCGACCACGTCTGGGACTAGCGGGAGTACAGATACGCAGTATTTT. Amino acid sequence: CASNPTTSGTSGSTDTQYF. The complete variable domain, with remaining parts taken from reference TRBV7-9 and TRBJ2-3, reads DTGVSQNPRHKITKRGQNVTFRCDPISEHNRLYWYRQTLGQGPEFLTYFQNEAQLEKSRLLSDRFSAERPKGSFSTLEIQRTEQGDSAMYLCASNPTTSGTSGSTDTQYFGPGTRLTVL.

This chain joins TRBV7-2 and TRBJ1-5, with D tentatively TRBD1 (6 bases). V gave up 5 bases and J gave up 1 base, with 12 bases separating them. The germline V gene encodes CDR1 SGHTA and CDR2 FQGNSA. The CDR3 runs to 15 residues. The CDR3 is CASSTTGLSNQPQHF. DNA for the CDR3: TGTGCCAGCAGCACCACAGGGTTGAGCAATCAGCCCCAGCATTTT. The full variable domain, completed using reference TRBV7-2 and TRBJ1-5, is GAGVSQSPSNKVTEKGKDVELRCDPISGHTALYWYRQSLGQGLEFLIYFQGNSAPDKSGLPSDRFSAERTGGSVSTLTIQRTQQEDSAVYLCASSTTGLSNQPQHFGDGTRLSIL.

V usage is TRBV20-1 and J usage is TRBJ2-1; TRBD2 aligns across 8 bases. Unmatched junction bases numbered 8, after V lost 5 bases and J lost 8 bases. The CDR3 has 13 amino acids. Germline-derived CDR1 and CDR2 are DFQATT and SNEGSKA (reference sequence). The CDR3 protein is CSAGSGSVYEQFF. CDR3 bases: TGCAGTGCTGGAAGCGGGAGTGTCTATGAGCAGTTCTTC.

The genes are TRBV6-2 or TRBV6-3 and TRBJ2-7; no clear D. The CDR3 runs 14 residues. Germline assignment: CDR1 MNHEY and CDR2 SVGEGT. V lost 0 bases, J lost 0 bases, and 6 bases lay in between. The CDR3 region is CASSYSRYSYEQYF. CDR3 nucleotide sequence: TGTGCCAGCAGTTACTCGAGGTACTCCTACGAGCAGTACTTC.

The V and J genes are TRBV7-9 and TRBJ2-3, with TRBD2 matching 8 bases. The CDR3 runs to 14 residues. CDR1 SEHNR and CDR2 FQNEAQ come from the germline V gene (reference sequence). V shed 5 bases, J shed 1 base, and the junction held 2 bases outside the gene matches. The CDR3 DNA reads TGTGCCAGCAGCAGCGGGAGTGGCACAGATACGCAGTATTTT. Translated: CASSSGSGTDTQYF.

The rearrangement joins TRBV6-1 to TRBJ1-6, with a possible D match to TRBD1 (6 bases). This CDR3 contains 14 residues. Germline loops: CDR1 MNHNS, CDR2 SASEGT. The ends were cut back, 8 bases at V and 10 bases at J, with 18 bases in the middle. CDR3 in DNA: TGTGCCAGCTTGGTCGGGGACATTTGGTCACCCCTCCACTTT. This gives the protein CASLVGDIWSPLHF.

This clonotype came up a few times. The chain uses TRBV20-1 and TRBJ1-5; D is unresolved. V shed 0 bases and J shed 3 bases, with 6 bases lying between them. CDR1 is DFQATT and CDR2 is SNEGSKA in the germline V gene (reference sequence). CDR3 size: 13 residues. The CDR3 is CSARDRYNQPQHF. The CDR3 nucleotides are TGCAGTGCTAGAGACAGGTACAATCAGCCCCAGCATTTT.

In nucleotides, the CDR3 is TGTGCCAGCAGCTTAAAGTTTGCATTCGGGATCTACGAGCAGTACTTC. Translated, it gives CASSLKFAFGIYEQYF. This chain joins TRBV7-2 and TRBJ2-7; weak D call: TRBD2 (5 bases). Per the germline V gene, CDR1 is SGHTA and CDR2 is FQGNSA. The CDR3 totals 16 residues. Deletions cut 2 bases from V and 3 bases from J, with 17 bases between.

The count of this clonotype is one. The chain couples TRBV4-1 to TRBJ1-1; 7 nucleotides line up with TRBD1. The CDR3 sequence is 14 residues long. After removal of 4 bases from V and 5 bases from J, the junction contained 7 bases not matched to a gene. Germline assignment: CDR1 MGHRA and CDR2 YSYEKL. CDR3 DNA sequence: TGCGCCAGCAGCCGGACAGGAGTTGTAACTGAAGCTTTCTTT. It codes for CASSRTGVVTEAFF.

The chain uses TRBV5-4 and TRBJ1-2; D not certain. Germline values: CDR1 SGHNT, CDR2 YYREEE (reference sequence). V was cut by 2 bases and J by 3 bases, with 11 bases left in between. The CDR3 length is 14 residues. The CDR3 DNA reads TGTGCCAGCAGCTTACAGCGTACTGACTATGGCTACACCTTC. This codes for CASSLQRTDYGYTF. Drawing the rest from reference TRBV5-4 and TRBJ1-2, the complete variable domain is ETGVTQSPTHLIKTRGQQVTLRCSSQSGHNTVSWYQQALGQGPQFIFQYYREEENGRGNFPPRFSGLQFPNYSSELNVNALELDDSALYLCASSLQRTDYGYTFGSGTRLTVV.

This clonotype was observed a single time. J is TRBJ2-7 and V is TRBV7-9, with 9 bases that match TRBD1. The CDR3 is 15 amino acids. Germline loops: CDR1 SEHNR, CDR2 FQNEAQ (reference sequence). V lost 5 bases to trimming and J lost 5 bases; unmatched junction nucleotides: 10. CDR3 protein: CASSQRGQGPDEQYF. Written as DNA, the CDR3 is TGTGCCAGCAGCCAACGAGGACAGGGGCCGGACGAGCAGTACTTC.

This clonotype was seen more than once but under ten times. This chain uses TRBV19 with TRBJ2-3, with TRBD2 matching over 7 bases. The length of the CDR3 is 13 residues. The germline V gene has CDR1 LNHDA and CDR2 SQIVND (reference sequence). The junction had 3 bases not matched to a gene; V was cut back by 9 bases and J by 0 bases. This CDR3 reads CARLAPSTDTQYF. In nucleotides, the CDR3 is TGTGCCAGACTAGCGCCCAGCACAGATACGCAGTATTTT.

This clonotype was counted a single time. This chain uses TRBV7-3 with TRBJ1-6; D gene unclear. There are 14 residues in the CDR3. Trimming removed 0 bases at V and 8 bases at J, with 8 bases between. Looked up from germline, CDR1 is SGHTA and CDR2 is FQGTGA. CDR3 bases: TGTGCCAGCAGCTTAACGGGTCAGGATTCACCCCTCCACTTT. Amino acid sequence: CASSLTGQDSPLHF.